One and the same sample provided the 10 T cell receptor beta chains below, sequenced in a study of OX40 agonist ivuxolimab in advanced cancers. Measured with immunoSEQ multiplex PCR; TCRdb has only the in-frame clones, and not every one. The sample yields about 55,000 clones, around nine tenths seen once. The sequenced sample was CD4+ or CD8+ T cells sorted from blood, obtained in a trial of the OX40 agonist ivuxolimab. Source of these receptors: an adult with an advanced solid tumor such as melanoma, head and neck, liver or kidney cancer.

The chain uses TRBV11-2 and TRBJ1-2, with D perhaps matching TRBD1 (6 bases). Germline-derived CDR1 and CDR2 are SGHAT and FQNNGV. The CDR3 is 15 amino acids. V dropped 5 bases and J dropped 4 bases, with 17 bases sitting between them. Here the CDR3 reads CASSLGQGSVYGYTF. The DNA of the CDR3 is TGTGCCAGCAGCCTAGGCCAGGGGTCTGTCTATGGCTACACCTTC.

This chain connects TRBV13 to TRBJ2-5, with TRBD2 matching 14 bases. CDR1 PRHDT and CDR2 FYEKMQ come from the germline V gene (reference sequence). The CDR3 runs to 17 residues. Trimming cost V 3 bases and J 5 bases; bases outside gene matches: 8. The CDR3 DNA reads as TGTGCCAGCAGCTTGACAGGGACTAGCGGGAGTTGGGAGACCCAGTACTTC. Its translation is CASSLTGTSGSWETQYF.

CDR3 nucleotide sequence: TGTGCCAGCAGTTTATCTTGGAACACTGAAGCTTTCTTT. Encoded protein: CASSLSWNTEAFF. The rearrangement links TRBV28 to TRBJ1-1; no clear D gene. The V gene lost 1 base and the J gene lost 1 base, with 4 bases spanning the gap. CDR3 length equals 13 residues. Germline CDR1 reads MDHEN; CDR2 reads SYDVKM.

The chain has TRBV7-6 and TRBJ2-7; a possible D gene is TRBD2 (5 bases). The CDR3 contains 15 residues. Deletions cut 5 bases from V and 3 bases from J, with 17 bases between. Looked up from germline, CDR1 is SGHVS and CDR2 is FNYEAQ. The CDR3 DNA reads as TGTGCCAGCAGCCTGAGTTCGGCTCGGGGCTACGAGCAGTACTTC. Its protein is CASSLSSARGYEQYF.

This chain uses TRBV28 with TRBJ2-7; D may be TRBD1 or TRBD2 (6 bases each). The CDR3 is 13 residues long. CDR1 MDHEN and CDR2 SYDVKM come from the germline V gene. V shed 7 bases and J shed 3 bases, with 13 bases lying between them. Here the CDR3 DNA reads TGTGCCAGCACCAGACTAGGGGGCTACGAGCAGTACTTC. It is translated as CASTRLGGYEQYF.

The chain couples TRBV6-5 to TRBJ1-3, with D possibly being TRBD1 (5 bases). The V end lost 6 bases, the J end lost 0 bases, and 12 bases lay between the germline ends. Germline-derived CDR1 and CDR2 are MNHEY and SVGAGI. This CDR3 is built from 15 residues. CDR3: CASRRDGLSGNTIYF. Written as DNA, the CDR3 is TGTGCCAGCAGAAGGGACGGACTCTCTGGAAACACCATATATTTT.

This sequence joins TRBV27 and TRBJ1-5; D possibly corresponds to TRBD1 (5 bases). Germline CDR1 MNHEY, CDR2 SMNVEV (reference sequence). CDR3 length: 15 amino acids. V was cut by 0 bases and J by 6 bases, with 12 bases left in between. CDR3 amino acids: CASSLSGAGGQPQHF. CDR3 bases: TGTGCCAGCAGTTTATCAGGGGCCGGAGGTCAGCCCCAGCATTTT.

The chain has TRBV23-1 and TRBJ2-3; weak D call: TRBD2 (5 bases). TRBV23-1 is an open reading frame whose function is uncertain. The CDR3 totals 19 residues. Between the trimmed V and J ends, which lost 3 bases and 2 bases, there was a span of 24 bases. Here the CDR3 DNA reads TGCGCCAGCAGTCAGTCGGAAGGTTTACGAGGGAAAAACACAGATACGCAGTATTTT. It encodes CASSQSEGLRGKNTDTQYF.

This chain joins TRBV5-1 and TRBJ2-2; D may be TRBD1 (6 bases). Germline-derived CDR1 and CDR2 are SGHRS and YFSETQ. CDR3 length: 15 amino acids. V shed 4 bases and J shed 3 bases, with 13 bases lying between them. DNA for the CDR3: TGCGCCAGCAGCATGGACAGCCCAGACACCGGGGAGCTGTTTTTT. Amino acids: CASSMDSPDTGELFF. Drawing the rest from reference TRBV5-1 and TRBJ2-2, the complete variable domain is KAGVTQTPRYLIKTRGQQVTLSCSPISGHRSVSWYQQTPGQGLQFLFEYFSETQRNKGNFPGRFSGRQFSNSRSEMNVSTLELGDSALYLCASSMDSPDTGELFFGEGSRLTVL.

The V call is TRBV5-1, the J call TRBJ2-1, with 11 bases identical to TRBD2. Germline V gene data show CDR1 as SGHRS and CDR2 as YFSETQ. Trimming took 4 bases from V and 2 from J; bases not matched to a gene: 8. The length of the CDR3 is 17 residues. CDR3 DNA: TGCGCCAGCAGCCCCCGGACTAGCGGGCAAACCTACAATGAGCAGTTCTTC. Residues: CASSPRTSGQTYNEQFF.